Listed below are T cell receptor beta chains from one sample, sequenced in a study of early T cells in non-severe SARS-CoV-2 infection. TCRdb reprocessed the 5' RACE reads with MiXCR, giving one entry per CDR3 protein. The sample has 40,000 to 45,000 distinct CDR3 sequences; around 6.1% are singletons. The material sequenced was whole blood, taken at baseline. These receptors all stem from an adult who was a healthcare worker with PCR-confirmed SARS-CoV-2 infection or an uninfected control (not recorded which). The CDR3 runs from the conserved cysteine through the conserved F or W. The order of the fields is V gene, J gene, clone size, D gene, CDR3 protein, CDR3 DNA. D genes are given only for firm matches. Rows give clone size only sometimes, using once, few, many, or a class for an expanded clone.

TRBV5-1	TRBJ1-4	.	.	CASSLGPLEKLFF	TGCGCCAGCAGCTTGGGGCCTCTTGAAAAACTGTTTTTT
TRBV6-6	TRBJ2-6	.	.	CASKEINSGANVLTF	TGTGCCAGCAAAGAGATAAACTCTGGGGCCAACGTCCTGACTTTC
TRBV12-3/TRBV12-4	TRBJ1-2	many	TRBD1	CASSKDRSRPNGGYTF	TGTGCCAGCAGTAAGGACAGGAGCCGCCCGAACGGTGGCTACACCTTC
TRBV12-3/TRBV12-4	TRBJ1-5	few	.	CASSLDVRQPQHF	TGTGCCAGCAGTTTAGACGTGAGACAGCCCCAGCATTTT
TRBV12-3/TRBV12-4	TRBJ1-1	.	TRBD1	CASTPTGFTEAFF	TGTGCCAGCACCCCGACAGGGTTCACTGAAGCTTTCTTT
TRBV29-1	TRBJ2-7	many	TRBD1	CSVEDRGESYEQYF	TGCAGCGTCGAAGACAGGGGGGAGTCCTACGAGCAGTACTTC
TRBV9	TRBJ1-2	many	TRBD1	CASSMDRGGYGYTF	TGTGCCAGCAGCATGGACAGGGGAGGCTATGGCTACACCTTC
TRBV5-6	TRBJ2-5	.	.	CASSSGQKLLETQYF	TGTGCCAGCAGCTCCGGACAGAAACTTCTAGAGACCCAGTACTTC
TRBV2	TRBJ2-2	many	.	CASNLGRGVGELFF	TGTGCCAGCAATCTAGGCAGGGGAGTCGGGGAGCTGTTTTTT
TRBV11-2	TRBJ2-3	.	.	CASSYTGADTQYF	TGTGCCAGCAGTTACACTGGCGCCGATACGCAGTATTTT
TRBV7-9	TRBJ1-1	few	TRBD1	CASSLEGAVTEAFF	TGTGCCAGCAGCTTAGAGGGGGCGGTGACTGAAGCTTTCTTT
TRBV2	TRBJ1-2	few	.	CASSDRVEGDGYTF	TGTGCCAGCAGTGATAGGGTTGAGGGAGATGGCTACACCTTC
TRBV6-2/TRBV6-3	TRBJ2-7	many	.	CASSRRGQPYEQYF	TGTGCCAGCAGTCGCCGAGGACAGCCCTACGAGCAGTACTTC
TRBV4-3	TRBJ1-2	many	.	CASSQAAENFYGYTF	TGCGCCAGCAGCCAAGCCGCGGAGAACTTCTATGGCTACACCTTC
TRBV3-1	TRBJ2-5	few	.	CASSQDPLRTQYF	TGTGCCAGCAGCCAAGACCCGCTAAGGACCCAGTACTTC
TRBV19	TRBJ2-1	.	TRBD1	CASSPPEGGLGDEQFF	TGTGCCAGTAGTCCCCCGGAAGGGGGCCTTGGTGATGAGCAGTTCTTC
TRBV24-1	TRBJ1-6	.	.	CATSQGLGSPLHF	TGTGCCACCAGCCAGGGGCTGGGTTCACCCCTCCACTTT
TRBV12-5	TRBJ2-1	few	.	CASGLVRSEQFF	TGTGCTAGTGGTTTGGTACGAAGTGAGCAGTTCTTC
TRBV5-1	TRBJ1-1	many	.	CASSLVGGILKSGDLNTEAFF	TGCGCCAGCAGCTTGGTCGGGGGAATTCTGAAATCCGGCGACCTGAACACTGAAGCTTTCTTT
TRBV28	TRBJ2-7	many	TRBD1	CASSSSGTGYYEQYF	TGTGCCAGCAGTTCCTCCGGGACAGGGTACTACGAGCAGTACTTC
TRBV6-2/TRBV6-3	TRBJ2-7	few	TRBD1	CASREDRQGQDEQYF	TGTGCCAGCAGGGAGGACCGACAGGGTCAGGACGAGCAGTACTTC
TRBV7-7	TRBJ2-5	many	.	CASSRGGGSETQYF	TGTGCTAGCAGCCGAGGCGGGGGCTCGGAGACCCAGTACTTC
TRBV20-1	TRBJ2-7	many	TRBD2	CSARVPAGAFEQYF	TGCAGTGCTAGGGTGCCAGCGGGAGCGTTTGAGCAGTACTTC
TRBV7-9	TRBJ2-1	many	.	CASSLASTGYGEQFF	TGTGCCAGCAGCTTAGCTTCTACTGGGTACGGTGAGCAGTTCTTC
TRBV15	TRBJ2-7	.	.	CATSRDLARTYEQYF	TGTGCCACCAGCAGAGATCTTGCCCGCACCTACGAGCAGTACTTC
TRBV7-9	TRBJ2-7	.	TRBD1	CASSSDGTGVILDGLSSYEQYF	TGTGCCAGCAGCTCCGATGGGACAGGGGTCATACTTGACGGGTTAAGCTCCTACGAGCAGTACTTC
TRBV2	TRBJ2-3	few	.	CASSEVRTEVF	TGTGCCAGCAGTGAAGTAAGGACTGAAGTATTT
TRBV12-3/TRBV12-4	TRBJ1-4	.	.	CASRKTVEDHEKLFF	TGTGCCAGCAGAAAGACAGTCGAGGACCATGAAAAACTGTTTTTT
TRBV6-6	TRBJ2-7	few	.	CAGPFDRPYEQYF	TGTGCCGGACCTTTTGACAGACCCTACGAGCAGTACTTC
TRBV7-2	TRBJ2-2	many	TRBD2	CASSLDLGLATGELFF	TGTGCCAGCAGCTTAGATCTGGGACTAGCGACCGGGGAGCTGTTTTTT
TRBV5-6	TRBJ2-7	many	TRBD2	CASSPAGYSYEQYF	TGTGCCAGCAGCCCAGCGGGATACTCCTACGAGCAGTACTTC
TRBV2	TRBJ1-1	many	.	CASREIGGEAFF	TGTGCCAGCAGGGAGATTGGGGGGGAAGCTTTCTTT
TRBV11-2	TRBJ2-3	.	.	CASSSGADTQYF	TGTGCCAGCAGCTCGGGGGCAGATACGCAGTATTTT
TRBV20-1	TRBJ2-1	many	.	CSARDHLGGTPNFQQFF	TGCAGTGCTAGAGACCACCTTGGGGGGACGCCGAATTTTCAGCAGTTCTTC
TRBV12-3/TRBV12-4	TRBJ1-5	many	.	CASSSGKNSNQPQHF	TGTGCCAGCAGTTCTGGAAAAAATAGCAATCAGCCCCAGCATTTT
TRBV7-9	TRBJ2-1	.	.	CASSLVAVASEQFF	TGTGCCAGCAGCTTAGTAGCGGTAGCGTCTGAGCAGTTCTTC
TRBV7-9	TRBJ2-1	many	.	CASSGGSSSYNEQFF	TGTGCCAGCAGCGGCGGGTCAAGCTCCTACAATGAGCAGTTCTTC
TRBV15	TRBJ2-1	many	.	CATSFMWSEQFF	TGTGCCACCAGCTTCATGTGGAGTGAGCAGTTCTTC
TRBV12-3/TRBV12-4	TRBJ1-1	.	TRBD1	CASSAGQGNTEAFF	TGTGCCAGCAGCGCGGGACAGGGGAACACTGAAGCTTTCTTT
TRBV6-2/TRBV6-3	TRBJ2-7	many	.	CASSYSGPGREQYF	TGTGCCAGCAGTTACTCGGGACCGGGTCGAGAGCAGTACTTC